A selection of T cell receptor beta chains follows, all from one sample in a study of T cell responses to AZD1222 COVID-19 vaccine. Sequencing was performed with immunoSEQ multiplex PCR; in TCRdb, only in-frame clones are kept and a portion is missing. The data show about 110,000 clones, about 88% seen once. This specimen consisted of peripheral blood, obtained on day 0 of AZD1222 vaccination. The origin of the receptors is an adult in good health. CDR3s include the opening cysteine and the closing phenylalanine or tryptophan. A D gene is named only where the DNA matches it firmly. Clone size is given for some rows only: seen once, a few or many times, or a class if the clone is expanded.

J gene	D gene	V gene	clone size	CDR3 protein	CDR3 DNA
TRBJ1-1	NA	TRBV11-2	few	CASSLGVGQENTEAFF	TGTGCCAGCAGCCTAGGGGTTGGGCAGGAGAACACTGAAGCTTTCTTT
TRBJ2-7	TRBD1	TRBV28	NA	CAVTDREQYF	TGTGCCGTCACGGACAGGGAGCAGTACTTC
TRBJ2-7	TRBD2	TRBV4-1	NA	CASSQDSAGLPYEQYF	TGCGCCAGCAGCCAAGATTCAGCGGGACTGCCCTACGAGCAGTACTTC
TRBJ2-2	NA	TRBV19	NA	CASSFGVMNTGELFF	TGTGCCAGTAGTTTCGGGGTTATGAACACCGGGGAGCTGTTTTTT
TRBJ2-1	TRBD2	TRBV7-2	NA	CASSLSGGAGKQFF	TGTGCCAGCAGCTTAAGCGGGGGGGCCGGTAAGCAGTTCTTC
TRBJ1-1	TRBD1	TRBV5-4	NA	CASSSGDRGYTEAFF	TGTGCCAGCAGCTCGGGGGACAGGGGTTACACTGAAGCTTTCTTT
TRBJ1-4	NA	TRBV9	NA	CASSVVPEAEKLFF	TGTGCCAGCAGCGTAGTACCCGAGGCTGAAAAACTGTTTTTT
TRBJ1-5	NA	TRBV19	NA	CASSIVAVSQPQHF	TGTGCCAGTAGTATAGTGGCAGTCTCCCAGCCCCAGCATTTT
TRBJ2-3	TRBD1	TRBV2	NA	CASRTDRGQRDTQYF	TGTGCCAGCAGAACCGACAGGGGGCAAAGAGATACGCAGTATTTT
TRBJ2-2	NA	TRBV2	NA	CASTPDSNTGELFF	TGTGCCAGCACCCCAGACAGCAACACCGGGGAGCTGTTTTTT
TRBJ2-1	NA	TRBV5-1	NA	CASSQVLGEQFF	TGCGCCAGCAGCCAGGTTTTGGGTGAGCAGTTCTTC
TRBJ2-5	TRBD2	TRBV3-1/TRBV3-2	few	CASSRQTSGRTETQYF	TGTGCCAGCAGCCGGCAGACTAGCGGGAGAACGGAGACCCAGTACTTC
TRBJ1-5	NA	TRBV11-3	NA	CASSLVGVTEENQPQHF	TGTGCCAGCAGCTTAGTAGGGGTGACAGAAGAAAATCAGCCCCAGCATTTT
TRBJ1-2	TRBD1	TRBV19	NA	CASSIGTGGYGYTF	TGTGCCAGTAGTATCGGGACAGGGGGCTATGGCTACACCTTC
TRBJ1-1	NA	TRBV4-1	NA	CASSQGGQGGTEAFF	TGCGCCAGCAGCCAAGGAGGCCAGGGAGGGACTGAAGCTTTCTTT
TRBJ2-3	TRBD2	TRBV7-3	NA	CASSPGGLAGGDTQYF	TGTGCCAGCAGCCCCGGCGGACTAGCGGGAGGGGATACGCAGTATTTT
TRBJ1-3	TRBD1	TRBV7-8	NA	CASSLAGTGSGNTIYF	TGTGCCAGCAGCTTAGCGGGGACAGGTTCTGGAAACACCATATATTTT
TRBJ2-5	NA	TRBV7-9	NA	CASSPIGALETQYF	TGTGCCAGCAGCCCCATAGGGGCGTTAGAGACCCAGTACTTC
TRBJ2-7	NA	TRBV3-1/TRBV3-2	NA	CASSQAGLSYEQYF	TGTGCCAGCAGCCAGGCGGGACTGTCCTACGAGCAGTACTTC
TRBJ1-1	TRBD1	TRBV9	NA	CASSVGTGAIPIHTEAFF	TGTGCCAGCAGCGTAGGGACAGGGGCCATACCGATTCACACTGAAGCTTTCTTT
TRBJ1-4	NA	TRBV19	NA	CASSIGDLNEKLFF	TGTGCCAGTAGTATCGGGGACCTTAATGAAAAACTGTTTTTT
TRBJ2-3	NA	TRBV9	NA	CASSVKGDTQYF	TGTGCCAGCAGCGTGAAAGGGGATACGCAGTATTTT
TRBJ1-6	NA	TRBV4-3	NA	CASSQDAGSPLHF	TGCGCCAGCAGCCAAGACGCTGGGTCACCCCTCCACTTT
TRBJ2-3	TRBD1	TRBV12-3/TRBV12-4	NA	CASSSDRADTQYF	TGTGCCAGCAGTTCGGACAGGGCAGATACGCAGTATTTT
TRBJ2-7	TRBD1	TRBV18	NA	CASSTIGQGQYF	TGTGCCAGCTCAACGATAGGACAGGGGCAGTACTTC
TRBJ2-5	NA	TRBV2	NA	CASNRTQETQYF	TGTGCCAGCAACCGGACCCAAGAGACCCAGTACTTC
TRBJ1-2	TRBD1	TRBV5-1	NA	CASRGGTGISGYTF	TGCGCCAGCAGGGGCGGGACAGGGATTTCGGGCTACACCTTC
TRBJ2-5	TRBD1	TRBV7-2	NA	CASSSQGTGQETQYF	TGTGCCAGCAGCTCCCAAGGGACAGGGCAAGAGACCCAGTACTTC
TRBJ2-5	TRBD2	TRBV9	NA	CASSPDYSGGAWETQYF	TGTGCCAGCAGCCCTGACTATAGCGGGGGGGCCTGGGAGACCCAGTACTTC